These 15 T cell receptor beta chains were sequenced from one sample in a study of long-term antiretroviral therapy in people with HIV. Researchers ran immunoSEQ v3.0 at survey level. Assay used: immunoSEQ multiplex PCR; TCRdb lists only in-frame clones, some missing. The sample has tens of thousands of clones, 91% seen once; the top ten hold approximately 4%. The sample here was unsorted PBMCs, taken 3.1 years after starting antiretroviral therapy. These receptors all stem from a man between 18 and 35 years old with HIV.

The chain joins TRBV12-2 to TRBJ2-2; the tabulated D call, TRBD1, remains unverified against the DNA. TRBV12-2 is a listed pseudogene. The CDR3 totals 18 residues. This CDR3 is CASRLPVRVGRQRGELFF. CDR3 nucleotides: TGTGCAAGTCGCTTACCCGTCAGGGTTGGAAGGCAGCGAGGGGAGCTGTTTTTT.

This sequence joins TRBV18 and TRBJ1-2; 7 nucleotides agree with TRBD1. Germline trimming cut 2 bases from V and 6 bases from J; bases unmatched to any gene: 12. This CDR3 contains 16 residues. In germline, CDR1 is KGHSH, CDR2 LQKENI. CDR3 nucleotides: TGTGCCAGCTCACCATTTGATCGGGACAGCAAAGATGGCTACACCTTC. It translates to CASSPFDRDSKDGYTF. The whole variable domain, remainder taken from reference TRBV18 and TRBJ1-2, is NAGVMQNPRHLVRRRGQEARLRCSPMKGHSHVYWYRQLPEEGLKFMVYLQKENIIDESGMPKERFSAEFPKEGPSILRIQQVVRGDSAAYFCASSPFDRDSKDGYTFGSGTRLTVV.

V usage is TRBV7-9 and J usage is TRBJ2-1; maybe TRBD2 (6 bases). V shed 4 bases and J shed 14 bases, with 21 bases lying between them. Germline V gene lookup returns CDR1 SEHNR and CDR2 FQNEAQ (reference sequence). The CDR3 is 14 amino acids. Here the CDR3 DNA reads TGTGCCAGCAGCTCCCCAAGGAGCCCTAGCGAGAAGTTCTTC. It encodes CASSSPRSPSEKFF.

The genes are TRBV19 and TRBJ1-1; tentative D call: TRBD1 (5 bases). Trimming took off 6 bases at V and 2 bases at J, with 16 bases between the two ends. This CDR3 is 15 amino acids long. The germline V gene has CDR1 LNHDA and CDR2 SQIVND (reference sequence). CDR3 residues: CASSLSDGGNTEAFF. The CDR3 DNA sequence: TGTGCCAGTAGCCTATCGGATGGGGGAAACACTGAAGCTTTCTTT.

The CDR3 spells CASIGGQGIQETQYF. Written as DNA, the CDR3 is TGTGCCAGCATTGGGGGACAGGGGATCCAAGAGACCCAGTACTTC. The chain uses TRBV6-6 and TRBJ2-5, with 10 bases aligning to TRBD1. The junction had 6 bases not matched to a gene; V was cut back by 7 bases and J by 1 base. The germline CDR1 and CDR2 sequences are MNHNY and SVGAGI (reference sequence). The CDR3 totals 15 residues.

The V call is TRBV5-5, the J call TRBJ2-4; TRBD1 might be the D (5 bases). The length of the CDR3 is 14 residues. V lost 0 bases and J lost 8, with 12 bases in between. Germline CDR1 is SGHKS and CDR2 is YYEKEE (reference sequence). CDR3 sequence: CASSLVQGEDIQYF. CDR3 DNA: TGTGCCAGCAGCTTGGTCCAGGGCGAGGACATTCAGTACTTC.

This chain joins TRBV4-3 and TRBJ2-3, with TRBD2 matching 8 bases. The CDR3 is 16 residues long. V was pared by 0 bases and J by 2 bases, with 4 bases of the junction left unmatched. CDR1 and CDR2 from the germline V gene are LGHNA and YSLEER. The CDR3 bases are TGCGCCAGCAGCCAAGAAGGTAGCGGGGTCACAGATACGCAGTATTTT. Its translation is CASSQEGSGVTDTQYF.

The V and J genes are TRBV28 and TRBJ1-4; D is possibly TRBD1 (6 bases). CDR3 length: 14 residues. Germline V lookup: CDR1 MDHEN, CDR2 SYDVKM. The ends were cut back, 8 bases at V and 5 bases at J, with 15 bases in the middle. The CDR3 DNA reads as TGTGCCAGCGCAACCGGGACATCGAATGAAAAACTGTTTTTT. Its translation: CASATGTSNEKLFF.

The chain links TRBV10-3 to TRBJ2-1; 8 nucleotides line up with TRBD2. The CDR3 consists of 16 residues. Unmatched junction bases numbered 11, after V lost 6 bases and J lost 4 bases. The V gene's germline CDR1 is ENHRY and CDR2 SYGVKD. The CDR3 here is CAISPGGSGKYNEQFF. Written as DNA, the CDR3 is TGTGCCATCAGCCCGGGGGGTAGCGGGAAGTACAATGAGCAGTTCTTC.

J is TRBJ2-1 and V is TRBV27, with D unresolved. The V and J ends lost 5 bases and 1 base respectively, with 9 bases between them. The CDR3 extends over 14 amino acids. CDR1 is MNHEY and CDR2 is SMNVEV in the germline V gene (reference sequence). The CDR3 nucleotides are TGTGCCAGCAGTAATACGGATTCCTACAATGAGCAGTTCTTC. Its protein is CASSNTDSYNEQFF.

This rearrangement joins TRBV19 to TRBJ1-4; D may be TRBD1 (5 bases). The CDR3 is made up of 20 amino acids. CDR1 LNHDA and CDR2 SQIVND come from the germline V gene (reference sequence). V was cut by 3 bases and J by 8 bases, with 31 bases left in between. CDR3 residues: CASSMKFSLGDPEREEKLFF. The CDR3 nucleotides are TGTGCCAGTAGTATGAAGTTCTCATTGGGGGACCCCGAAAGGGAAGAAAAACTGTTTTTT.

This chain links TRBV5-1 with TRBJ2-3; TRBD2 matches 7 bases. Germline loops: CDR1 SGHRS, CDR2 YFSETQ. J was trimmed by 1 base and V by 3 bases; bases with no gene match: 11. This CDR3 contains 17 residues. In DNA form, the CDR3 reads TGCGCCAGCAGCTGGGGTAGCGGGTCCAAGGGCACAGATACGCAGTATTTT. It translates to CASSWGSGSKGTDTQYF.

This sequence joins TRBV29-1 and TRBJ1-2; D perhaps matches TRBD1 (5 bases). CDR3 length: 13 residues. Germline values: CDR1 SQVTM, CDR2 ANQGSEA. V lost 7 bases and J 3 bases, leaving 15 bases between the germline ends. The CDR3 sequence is CSAWGGEDYGYTF. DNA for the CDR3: TGCAGCGCTTGGGGCGGGGAAGACTATGGCTACACCTTC.

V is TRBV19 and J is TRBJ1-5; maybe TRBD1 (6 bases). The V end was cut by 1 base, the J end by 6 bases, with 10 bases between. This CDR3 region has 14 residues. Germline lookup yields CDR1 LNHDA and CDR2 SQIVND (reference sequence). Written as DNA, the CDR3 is TGTGCCAGTAGTATAGCGACAGGTGGTCAGCCCCAGCATTTT. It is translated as CASSIATGGQPQHF.

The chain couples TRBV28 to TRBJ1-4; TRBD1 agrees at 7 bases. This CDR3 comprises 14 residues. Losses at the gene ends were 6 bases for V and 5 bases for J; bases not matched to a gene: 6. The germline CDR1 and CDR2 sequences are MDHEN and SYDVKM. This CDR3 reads CASSSQGGNEKLFF. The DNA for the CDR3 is TGTGCCAGCAGCTCGCAGGGGGGAAATGAAAAACTGTTTTTT. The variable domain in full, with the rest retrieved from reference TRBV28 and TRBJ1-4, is DVKVTQSSRYLVKRTGEKVFLECVQDMDHENMFWYRQDPGLGLRLIYFSYDVKMKEKGDIPEGYSVSREKKERFSLILESASTNQTSMYLCASSSQGGNEKLFFGSGTQLSVL.